These 25 T cell receptor beta chains were all obtained from the same sample, sequenced in a study of blood T cell repertoires in COVID-19. Using immunoSEQ multiplex PCR, the repertoire was profiled, and TCRdb retains in-frame clones only, with some absent. The sample has around 200,000 clones, 88% seen once. Sequencing was carried out using peripheral blood. The receptor set was obtained from a man younger than 30 with active or convalescent COVID-19.

This chain connects TRBV7-6 to TRBJ2-2, with a tentative D call TRBD1 (5 bases). Germline loops: CDR1 SGHVS, CDR2 FNYEAQ. The V end lost 5 bases, the J end lost 5 bases, and 15 bases lay between the germline ends. The CDR3 is 15 residues long. The CDR3 coding sequence is TGTGCCAGCAGCGCCACAGGAGAGAGGACCGGGGAGCTGTTTTTT. This encodes CASSATGERTGELFF.

This clone was found a few times. This rearrangement joins TRBV19 to TRBJ1-5, with 8 bases identical to TRBD1. The CDR3 spans 15 residues. V lost 4 bases, J lost 7 bases, and 9 bases stayed unmatched. Germline values: CDR1 LNHDA, CDR2 SQIVND (reference sequence). The CDR3 here is CASSTPTGVEQPQHF. The CDR3 DNA reads TGTGCCAGTAGTACCCCGACAGGGGTCGAGCAGCCCCAGCATTTT.

Written as DNA, the CDR3 is TGTGCCAGCAGTTCCGGGACAGGTGTCTATGGCTACACCTTC. Its protein is CASSSGTGVYGYTF. This chain uses TRBV28 with TRBJ1-2, with 8 nucleotides matching TRBD1. J was trimmed by 4 bases and V by 4 bases; bases with no gene match: 5. Germline CDR1 and CDR2: MDHEN and SYDVKM. CDR3 length: 14 amino acids.

The V call is TRBV6-1, the J call TRBJ2-7; 12 nucleotides match TRBD2. This CDR3 is 16 amino acids long. CDR1 and CDR2 (germline): MNHNS, SASEGT. With 4 bases clipped from V and 3 bases from J, the junction kept 7 bases outside the gene matches. This CDR3 is CASSGTSGVQGYEQYF. The CDR3 DNA is TGTGCCAGCAGTGGGACTAGCGGGGTCCAAGGCTACGAGCAGTACTTC.

This chain uses TRBV6-5 with TRBJ2-1, with D maybe TRBD2 (6 bases). CDR3 length: 12 residues. CDR1 and CDR2 (germline): MNHEY, SVGAGI. Trimming took 6 bases from V and 9 from J, leaving 12 bases between them. The DNA of the CDR3 is TGTGCCAGCAGACCTTCCGGGGGTGAGCAGTTCTTC. This translates into CASRPSGGEQFF.

J is TRBJ2-1 and V is TRBV3-1 (or the pseudogene TRBV3-2), with TRBD2 identical over 16 bases. Germline CDR1 is LGHDT and CDR2 is YNNKEL (reference sequence). The CDR3 runs 16 residues. V was clipped by 1 base and J by 15 bases; unmatched bases: 9. The CDR3 region is CASSQGREGLAGGRFF. DNA of the CDR3: TGTGCCAGCAGCCAAGGACGGGAGGGACTAGCGGGAGGGCGGTTCTTC.

V and J are TRBV20-1 and TRBJ1-2; D is unclear. Germline CDR1 is DFQATT and CDR2 is SNEGSKA (reference sequence). This CDR3 region has 11 residues. The V and J ends lost 2 bases and 8 bases respectively, with 9 bases between them. As DNA, the CDR3 is TGCAGTGCTAGACAGGTTGGGGGCTACACCTTC. Translated: CSARQVGGYTF.

The gene calls are TRBV30 and TRBJ1-4, with 7 bases matching TRBD1. CDR1 is GTSNPN, CDR2 SVGIG, per germline (reference sequence). This CDR3 spans 13 amino acids. The trim removed 7 bases at V and 7 bases at J, leaving 9 bases unmatched. CDR3 in amino acids: CASLDREVEKLFF. The CDR3 DNA is TGTGCCTCCTTAGACAGGGAGGTTGAAAAACTGTTTTTT.

The V and J genes are TRBV9 and TRBJ2-1; TRBD2 matches 7 bases. J lost 7 bases, V lost 3 bases, and 10 bases had no gene match. This CDR3 spans 15 amino acids. CDR1 and CDR2 (germline): SGDLS, YYNGEE. CDR3 bases: TGTGCCAGCAGCGCCCCCGGGACTAATGCGAATGAGCAGTTCTTC. Its protein product is CASSAPGTNANEQFF.

This clone appeared a single time. The chain links TRBV11-2 to TRBJ2-3; 8 bases line up with TRBD2. This CDR3 is 16 amino acids long. The junction had 9 bases not matched to a gene; V was cut back by 5 bases and J by 2 bases. Germline assignment: CDR1 SGHAT and CDR2 FQNNGV. The CDR3 protein is CASSLLIAGPTDTQYF. DNA for the CDR3: TGTGCCAGCAGCCTTCTCATAGCGGGACCCACAGATACGCAGTATTTT.

The V and J genes are TRBV19 and TRBJ1-1; a possible D gene is TRBD1 (5 bases). The germline V gene encodes CDR1 LNHDA and CDR2 SQIVND (reference sequence). The CDR3 extends over 15 amino acids. Trimming stripped 2 bases from V and 2 bases from J, with 12 bases between. As DNA, the CDR3 is TGTGCCAGTAGTATAAGGGGCAGGGTCAACACTGAAGCTTTCTTT. It yields the protein CASSIRGRVNTEAFF. Using reference TRBV19 and TRBJ1-1 for the parts outside the CDR3, the full variable domain is DGGITQSPKYLFRKEGQNVTLSCEQNLNHDAMYWYRQDPGQGLRLIYYSQIVNDFQKGDIAEGYSVSREKKESFPLTVTSAQKNPTAFYLCASSIRGRVNTEAFFGQGTRLTVV.

The CDR3 is CASSKSSANTGELFF. CDR3 sequence (DNA): TGTGCCAGCAGCAAATCTAGCGCGAACACCGGGGAGCTGTTTTTT. J is TRBJ2-2 and V is TRBV11-3; maybe TRBD2 (6 bases). CDR3 length: 15 amino acids. CDR1 SGHNT and CDR2 YENEEA come from the germline V gene. Between the trimmed V and J ends, which lost 5 bases and 0 bases, there was a span of 10 bases.

This chain's CDR3 is CASSSTMTGPYPEAFF. DNA of the CDR3: TGTGCCAGCAGCTCGACGATGACAGGGCCGTATCCTGAAGCTTTCTTT. The chain joins TRBV7-9 to TRBJ1-1, with TRBD1 matching over 7 bases. Germline CDR1 SEHNR, CDR2 FQNEAQ (reference sequence). V shed 4 bases, J shed 6 bases, and the junction held 14 bases outside the gene matches. This CDR3 comprises 16 residues.

The chain's CDR3 is CASSDRDYGYTF. Written as DNA, the CDR3 is TGTGCCAGTAGTGACAGGGACTATGGCTACACCTTC. The chain recombines TRBV19 with TRBJ1-2; 7 bases are a match to TRBD1. The CDR3 is 12 residues long. Trimming at V came to 5 bases and at J to 3 bases, leaving 0 bases not matched to a gene. The germline CDR1 and CDR2 sequences are LNHDA and SQIVND (reference sequence).

The J gene is TRBJ2-3, the V gene TRBV10-3, with TRBD2 matching over 16 bases. The CDR3 runs to 19 residues. V lost 6 bases to trimming and J lost 1 base; unmatched junction nucleotides: 10. Germline CDR1 reads ENHRY; CDR2 reads SYGVKD. CDR3 bases: TGTGCCATCAGGCAGGGACTAGCGGGAGGGCCAGGAGGCACAGATACGCAGTATTTT. Protein sequence: CAIRQGLAGGPGGTDTQYF.

This clone was detected once. The CDR3 coding sequence is TGTGCCAGTAGTACCCCTTGGGGGGTTAAGACAGATACGCAGTATTTT. Its protein is CASSTPWGVKTDTQYF. This rearrangement joins TRBV19 to TRBJ2-3; a weak D match, TRBD2 (6 bases). This CDR3 has 16 residues. V was clipped by 4 bases and J by 3 bases, with 17 bases between them. Looked up from germline, CDR1 is LNHDA and CDR2 is SQIVND (reference sequence).

The chain is built from TRBV6-5 and TRBJ2-2; 9 bases line up with TRBD1. Germline V gene lookup returns CDR1 MNHEY and CDR2 SVGAGI. V trimming: 5 bases; J trimming: 7 bases; junction bases outside the gene matches: 8. The CDR3 spans 15 residues. CDR3 loop: CASSTGQGMGGELFF. CDR3 in DNA: TGTGCCAGCAGTACCGGACAGGGGATGGGCGGGGAGCTGTTTTTT.

This chain links TRBV6-5 with TRBJ1-1; the D gene is possibly TRBD1 (6 bases). The CDR3 consists of 14 residues. In germline, CDR1 is MNHEY, CDR2 SVGAGI. The V and J ends lost 7 bases and 3 bases respectively, with 15 bases between them. The CDR3 here is CASTQTPGDTEAFF. DNA for the CDR3: TGTGCCAGCACCCAAACCCCAGGGGACACTGAAGCTTTCTTT.

V usage is TRBV6-1 and J usage is TRBJ2-1; 10 bases align to TRBD2. CDR1 and CDR2 from the germline V gene are MNHNS and SASEGT. The CDR3 runs to 15 residues. The J segment lost 0 bases and the V segment lost 5 bases, leaving 1 base of the junction unmatched. The CDR3 is CASSPSGSSYNEQFF. The CDR3 DNA reads TGTGCCAGCAGTCCTAGCGGGAGCTCCTACAATGAGCAGTTCTTC.

V usage is TRBV5-1 and J usage is TRBJ2-5; tentative D call: TRBD1 (6 bases). With 3 bases removed from V and 9 bases from J, the gap between germline ends came to 24 bases. In germline, CDR1 is SGHRS, CDR2 YFSETQ. The CDR3 has 16 residues. CDR3 nucleotides: TGCGCCAGCAGCTGGGCCCAAGAGACAGGCGGACGGGCCCAGTACTTC. Amino acid sequence: CASSWAQETGGRAQYF.

V and J are TRBV24-1 and TRBJ1-4; D not resolved. The length of the CDR3 is 15 residues. Deletions cut 4 bases from V and 3 bases from J, with 11 bases between. Germline V gene data show CDR1 as KGHDR and CDR2 as SFDVKD. CDR3: CATSEKPPANEKLFF. CDR3 DNA sequence: TGTGCCACCAGTGAAAAACCTCCAGCTAATGAAAAACTGTTTTTT.

The chain carries TRBV24-1 and TRBJ1-5; 10 nucleotides line up with TRBD1. J was trimmed by 8 bases and V by 6 bases; bases with no gene match: 18. The CDR3 is made up of 18 amino acids. Germline CDR1 reads KGHDR; CDR2 reads SFDVKD. DNA of the CDR3: TGTGCCACCAGTCATGACAGGGGGCCTTCCACCAGCCCAAAGCCCCAGCATTTT. Translation: CATSHDRGPSTSPKPQHF.

The V and J genes are TRBV5-4 and TRBJ1-2; no firm D call. V was clipped by 0 bases and J by 4 bases, with 7 bases between them. The CDR3 totals 13 residues. CDR1 and CDR2 from the germline V gene are SGHNT and YYREEE (reference sequence). The CDR3 DNA reads TGTGCCAGCAGCTTGGGACACCTCTATGGCTACACCTTC. It yields the protein CASSLGHLYGYTF.

The chain employs TRBV4-2 and TRBJ2-2; D ambiguous. CDR1 and CDR2 (germline): LGHNA, YNFKEQ. V was trimmed by 1 base and J by 6 bases, leaving 3 bases between them. CDR3 length: 12 residues. CDR3 sequence: CASSQGPGELFF. Written as DNA, the CDR3 is TGTGCCAGCAGCCAAGGGCCCGGGGAGCTGTTTTTT.

Points on this clone: The same CDR3 is also encoded by other DNA sequences in this sample. The chain combines TRBV3-1 (or the pseudogene TRBV3-2) with TRBJ2-3; D remains ambiguous. The CDR3 has 12 residues. Germline V gene lookup returns CDR1 LGHDT and CDR2 YNNKEL (reference sequence). V was clipped by 2 bases and J by 4 bases, with 4 bases between them. This CDR3 reads CASSQLSDTQYF. DNA for the CDR3: TGTGCCAGCAGCCAACTTTCAGATACGCAGTATTTT.